The TCR beta chain under discussion was sequenced for a study of control samples from healthy donors and cancer patients. Repertoires were generated with immunoSEQ multiplex PCR, while TCRdb's copy carries only in-frame clones and drops some. Among 120,000 or so clones listed, roughly 90% were seen once. The sequencing input was blood. The receptor's source is a man aged 45-65 years in good health.

The CDR3 sequence is CASKTRAGGDTGELFF. CDR3 nucleotide sequence: TGCGCCAGCAAGACGAGAGCGGGGGGCGACACCGGGGAGCTGTTTTTT. The chain joins TRBV5-1 to TRBJ2-2, with 9 bases lining up with TRBD2. Trimming took 6 bases from V and 3 from J; bases not matched to a gene: 9. The germline CDR1 and CDR2 sequences are SGHRS and YFSETQ. The CDR3 spans 16 residues. Drawing the rest from reference TRBV5-1 and TRBJ2-2, the complete variable domain is KAGVTQTPRYLIKTRGQQVTLSCSPISGHRSVSWYQQTPGQGLQFLFEYFSETQRNKGNFPGRFSGRQFSNSRSEMNVSTLELGDSALYLCASKTRAGGDTGELFFGEGSRLTVL.